The 2 T cell receptor beta chains below all came from one sample that was sequenced in a study of blood T cells in healthy people across ages. Sample-barcoded 5' priming and a J-beta primer mix drove a second PCR of roughly 7 to 11 cycles. TCRdb re-derived calls from the 5' RACE reads in MiXCR, one entry per CDR3 protein. The sample includes about 1.5 million distinct CDR3 sequences, about 43% of them seen just once. The sequencing input was blood. These receptors all come from a woman aged 18-29 years in good health.

This clonotype came up a few times. The chain is built from TRBV6-6 and TRBJ2-4; D is unresolved. V lost 2 bases and J lost 3, with 14 bases in between. The CDR3 has 16 amino acids. CDR1 and CDR2 (germline): MNHNY, SVGAGI (reference sequence). CDR3 nucleotides: TGTGCCAGCAGTTACCTTCCTATCCCCGGCAAAAACATTCAGTACTTC. Its protein product is CASSYLPIPGKNIQYF.

Of note for this clonotype: A much bigger clone sits one base away, suggesting this may be a read error. J is TRBJ1-1 and V is TRBV2, with D hard to call. Germline lookup yields CDR1 SNHLY and CDR2 FYNNEI. The CDR3 loop spans 14 amino acids. CDR3 loop: CTSNGEVVNTEAFF. The CDR3 DNA follows: TGTACCAGCAACGGCGAGGTGGTGAACACTGAAGCTTTCTTT.